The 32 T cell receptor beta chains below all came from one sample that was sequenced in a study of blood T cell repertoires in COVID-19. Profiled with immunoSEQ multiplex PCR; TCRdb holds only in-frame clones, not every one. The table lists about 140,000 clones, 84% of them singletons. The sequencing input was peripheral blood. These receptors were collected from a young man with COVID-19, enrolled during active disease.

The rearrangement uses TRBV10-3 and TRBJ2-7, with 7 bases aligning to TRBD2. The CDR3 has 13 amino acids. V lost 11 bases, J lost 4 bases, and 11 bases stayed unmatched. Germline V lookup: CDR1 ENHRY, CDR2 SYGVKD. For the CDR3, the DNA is TGTGCCTCGGCCGGGGGGTCCCTTTACGAGCAGTACTTC. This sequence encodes CASAGGSLYEQYF.

CDR3 sequence: CASSQRAGQGHNSPLHF. The CDR3 coding sequence is TGCGCCAGCAGCCAAAGGGCGGGACAGGGCCATAATTCACCCCTCCACTTT. The J gene is TRBJ1-6, the V gene TRBV4-3, with 9 nucleotides matching TRBD1. This CDR3 is built from 17 residues. Germline CDR1 reads LGHNA; CDR2 reads YSLEER. Trimming cost V 2 bases and J 5 bases; bases outside gene matches: 7.

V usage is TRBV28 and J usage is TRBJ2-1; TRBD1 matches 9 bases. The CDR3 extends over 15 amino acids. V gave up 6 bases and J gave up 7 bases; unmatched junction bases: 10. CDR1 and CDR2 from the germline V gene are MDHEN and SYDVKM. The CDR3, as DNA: TGTGCCAGCAGCCCTACAGGGGGCGGGGGAAATGAGCAGTTCTTC. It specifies CASSPTGGGGNEQFF. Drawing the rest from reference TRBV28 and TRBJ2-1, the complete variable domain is DVKVTQSSRYLVKRTGEKVFLECVQDMDHENMFWYRQDPGLGLRLIYFSYDVKMKEKGDIPEGYSVSREKKERFSLILESASTNQTSMYLCASSPTGGGGNEQFFGPGTRLTVL.

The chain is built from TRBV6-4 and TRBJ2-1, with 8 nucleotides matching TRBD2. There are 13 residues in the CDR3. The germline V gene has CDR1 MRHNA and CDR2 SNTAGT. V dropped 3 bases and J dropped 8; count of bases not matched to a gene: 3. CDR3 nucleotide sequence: TGTGCCAGCAGTGAGCGGGAGGCCGATGAGCAGTTCTTC. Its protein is CASSEREADEQFF.

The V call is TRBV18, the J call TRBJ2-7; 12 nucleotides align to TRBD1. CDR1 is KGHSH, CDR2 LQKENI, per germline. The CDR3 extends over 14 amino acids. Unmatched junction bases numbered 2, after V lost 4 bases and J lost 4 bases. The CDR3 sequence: CASSRDRGRYEQYF. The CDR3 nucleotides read TGTGCCAGCTCACGGGACAGGGGGCGGTACGAGCAGTACTTC.

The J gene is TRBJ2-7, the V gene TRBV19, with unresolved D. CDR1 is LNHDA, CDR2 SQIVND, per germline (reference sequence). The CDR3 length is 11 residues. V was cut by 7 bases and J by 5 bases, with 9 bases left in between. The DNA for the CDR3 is TGTGCCAGTACTGCAGGCCACGAGCAGTACTTC. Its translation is CASTAGHEQYF.

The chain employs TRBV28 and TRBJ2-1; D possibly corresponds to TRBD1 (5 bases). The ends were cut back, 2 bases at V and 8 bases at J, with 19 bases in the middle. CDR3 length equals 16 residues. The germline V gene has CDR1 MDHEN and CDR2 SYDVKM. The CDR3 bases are TGTGCCAGCAGTTTAGGTGTGGGCAGGGATGGGGATGAGCAGTTCTTC. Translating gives CASSLGVGRDGDEQFF. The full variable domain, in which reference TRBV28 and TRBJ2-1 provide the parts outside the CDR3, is DVKVTQSSRYLVKRTGEKVFLECVQDMDHENMFWYRQDPGLGLRLIYFSYDVKMKEKGDIPEGYSVSREKKERFSLILESASTNQTSMYLCASSLGVGRDGDEQFFGPGTRLTVL.

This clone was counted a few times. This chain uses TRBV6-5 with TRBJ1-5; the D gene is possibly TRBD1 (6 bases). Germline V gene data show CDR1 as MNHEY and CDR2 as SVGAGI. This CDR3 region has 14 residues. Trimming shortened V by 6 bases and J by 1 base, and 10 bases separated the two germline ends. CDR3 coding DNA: TGTGCCAGCAGAGGCAGGGGCAGCAATCAGCCCCAGCATTTT. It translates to CASRGRGSNQPQHF.

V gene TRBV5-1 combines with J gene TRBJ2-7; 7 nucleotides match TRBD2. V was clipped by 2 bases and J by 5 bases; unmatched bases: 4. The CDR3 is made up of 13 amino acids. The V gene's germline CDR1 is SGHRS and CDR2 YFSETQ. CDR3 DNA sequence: TGCGCCAGCAGCTTCGGGAGGATCAACGAGCAGTACTTC. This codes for CASSFGRINEQYF.

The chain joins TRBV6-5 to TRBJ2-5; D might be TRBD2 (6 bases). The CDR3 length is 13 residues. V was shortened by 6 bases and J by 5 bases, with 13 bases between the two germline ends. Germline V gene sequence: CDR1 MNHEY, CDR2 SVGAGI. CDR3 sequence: CASSLGREETQYF. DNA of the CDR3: TGTGCCAGCAGCCTAGGACGGGAGGAGACCCAGTACTTC.

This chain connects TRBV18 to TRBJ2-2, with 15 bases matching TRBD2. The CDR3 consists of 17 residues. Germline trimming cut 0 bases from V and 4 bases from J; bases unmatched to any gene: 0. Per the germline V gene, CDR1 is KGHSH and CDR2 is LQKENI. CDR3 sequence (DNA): TGTGCCAGCTCACCACCGGGACTAGCGGGAGGCACCGGGGAGCTGTTTTTT. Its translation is CASSPPGLAGGTGELFF.

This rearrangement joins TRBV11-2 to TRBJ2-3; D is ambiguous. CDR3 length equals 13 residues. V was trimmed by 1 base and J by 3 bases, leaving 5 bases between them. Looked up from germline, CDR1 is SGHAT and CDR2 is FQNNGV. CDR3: CASSLVQTDTQYF. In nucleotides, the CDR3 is TGTGCCAGCAGCTTAGTACAGACAGATACGCAGTATTTT.

This CDR3 reads CASSSPTDEQYF. For the CDR3, the DNA is TGTGCCAGCAGCTCCCCCACGGACGAGCAGTACTTC. The rearrangement uses TRBV28 and TRBJ2-7; D unclear. The germline gives CDR1 MDHEN, CDR2 SYDVKM. V lost 6 bases and J 5 bases, leaving 11 bases between the germline ends. This CDR3 spans 12 amino acids.

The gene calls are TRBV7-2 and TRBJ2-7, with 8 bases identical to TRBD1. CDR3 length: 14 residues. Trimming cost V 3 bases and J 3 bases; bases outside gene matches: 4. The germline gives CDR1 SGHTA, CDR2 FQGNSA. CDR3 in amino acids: CASSFTGGRYEQYF. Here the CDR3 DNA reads TGTGCCAGCAGCTTCACAGGGGGTCGCTACGAGCAGTACTTC.

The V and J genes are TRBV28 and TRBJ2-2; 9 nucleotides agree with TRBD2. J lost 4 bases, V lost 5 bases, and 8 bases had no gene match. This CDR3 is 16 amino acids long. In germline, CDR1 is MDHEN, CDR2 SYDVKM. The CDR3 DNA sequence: TGTGCCAGCAGTGGTATAGCGGGAGTGGGCACCGGGGAGCTGTTTTTT. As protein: CASSGIAGVGTGELFF.

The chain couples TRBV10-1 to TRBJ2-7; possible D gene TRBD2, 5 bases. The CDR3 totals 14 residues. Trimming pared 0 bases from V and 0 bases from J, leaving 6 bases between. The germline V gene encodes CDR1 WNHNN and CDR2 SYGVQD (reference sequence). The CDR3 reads CASSESAGSYEQYF. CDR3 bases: TGCGCCAGCAGTGAGTCTGCGGGCTCCTACGAGCAGTACTTC.

The CDR3 reads CASSLRGVGLAGGETQYF. CDR3 in DNA: TGTGCCAGCAGCCTACGGGGGGTAGGACTAGCGGGAGGGGAGACCCAGTACTTC. The chain joins TRBV9 to TRBJ2-5; 15 bases are a match to TRBD2. Trimming removed 4 bases from V and 5 bases from J; junction bases left unmatched: 12. CDR3 length: 18 residues. CDR1 and CDR2 from the germline V gene are SGDLS and YYNGEE.

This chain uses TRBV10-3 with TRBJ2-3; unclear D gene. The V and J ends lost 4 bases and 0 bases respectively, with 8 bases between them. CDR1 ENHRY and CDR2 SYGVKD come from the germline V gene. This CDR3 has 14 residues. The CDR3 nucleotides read TGTGCCATCAGTGGGCAGATTAGCACAGATACGCAGTATTTT. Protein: CAISGQISTDTQYF.

This chain's CDR3 is CASGLSTTGELFF. As DNA, the CDR3 is TGTGCCAGCGGCCTCAGTACCACCGGGGAGCTGTTTTTT. V and J are TRBV12-3 or TRBV12-4 and TRBJ2-2; no firm D call. The V gene lost 8 bases and the J gene lost 4 bases, with 11 bases spanning the gap. The CDR3 totals 13 residues.

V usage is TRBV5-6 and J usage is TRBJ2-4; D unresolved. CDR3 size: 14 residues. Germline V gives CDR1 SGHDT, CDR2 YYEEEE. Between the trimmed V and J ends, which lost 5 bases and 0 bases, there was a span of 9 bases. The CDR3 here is CASSVHIAKNIQYF. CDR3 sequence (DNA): TGTGCCAGCAGTGTCCACATAGCCAAAAACATTCAGTACTTC.

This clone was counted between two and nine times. The CDR3 bases are TGTGCCAGCAGTCCGAAGACAGGGGACACCGGGGAGCTGTTTTTT. The encoded protein is CASSPKTGDTGELFF. The rearrangement joins TRBV6-4 to TRBJ2-2; 8 nucleotides line up with TRBD1. The CDR3 extends over 15 amino acids. J was trimmed by 3 bases and V by 5 bases; bases with no gene match: 5. From germline, CDR1 is MRHNA and CDR2 SNTAGT.

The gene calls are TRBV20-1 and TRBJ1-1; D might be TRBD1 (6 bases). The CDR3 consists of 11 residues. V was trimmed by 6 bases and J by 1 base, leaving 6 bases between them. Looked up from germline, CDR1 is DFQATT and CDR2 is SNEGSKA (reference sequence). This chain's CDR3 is CSARGNTEAFF. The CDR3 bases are TGCAGTGCCAGGGGGAACACTGAAGCTTTCTTT.

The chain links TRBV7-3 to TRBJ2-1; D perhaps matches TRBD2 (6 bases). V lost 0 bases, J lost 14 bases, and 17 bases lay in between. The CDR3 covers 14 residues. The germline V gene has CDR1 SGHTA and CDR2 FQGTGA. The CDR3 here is CASSLTGLPDDEFF. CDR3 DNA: TGTGCCAGCAGCTTAACGGGACTCCCGGATGATGAGTTCTTC.

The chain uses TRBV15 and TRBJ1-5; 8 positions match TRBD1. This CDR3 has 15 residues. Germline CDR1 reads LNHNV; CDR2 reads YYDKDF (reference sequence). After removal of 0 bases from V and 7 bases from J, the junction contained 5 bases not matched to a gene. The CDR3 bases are TGTGCCACCAGCAGAGAAAGACAGGGGAACCAGCCCCAGCATTTT. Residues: CATSRERQGNQPQHF.

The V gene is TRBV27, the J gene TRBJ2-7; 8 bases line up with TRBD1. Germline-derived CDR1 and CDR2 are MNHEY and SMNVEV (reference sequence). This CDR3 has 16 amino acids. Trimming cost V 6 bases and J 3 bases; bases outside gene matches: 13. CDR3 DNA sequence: TGTGCCAGCAGCCGAGACAGGGACAGGTTGCGCTACGAGCAGTACTTC. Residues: CASSRDRDRLRYEQYF.

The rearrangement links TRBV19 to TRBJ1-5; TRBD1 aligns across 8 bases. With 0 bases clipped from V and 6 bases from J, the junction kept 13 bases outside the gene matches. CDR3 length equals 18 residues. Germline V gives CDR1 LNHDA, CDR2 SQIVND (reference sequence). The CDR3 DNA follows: TGTGCCAGTAGTATAGAGAGGACAGGGAGAAGGTTTGGTCAGCCCCAGCATTTT. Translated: CASSIERTGRRFGQPQHF. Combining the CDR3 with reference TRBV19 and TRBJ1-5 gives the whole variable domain DGGITQSPKYLFRKEGQNVTLSCEQNLNHDAMYWYRQDPGQGLRLIYYSQIVNDFQKGDIAEGYSVSREKKESFPLTVTSAQKNPTAFYLCASSIERTGRRFGQPQHFGDGTRLSIL.

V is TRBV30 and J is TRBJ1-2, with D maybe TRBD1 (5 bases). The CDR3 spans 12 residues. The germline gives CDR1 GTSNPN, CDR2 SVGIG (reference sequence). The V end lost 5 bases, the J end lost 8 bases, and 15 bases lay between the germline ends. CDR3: CAWAGGADGYTF. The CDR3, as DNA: TGTGCCTGGGCCGGGGGAGCCGACGGCTACACCTTC.

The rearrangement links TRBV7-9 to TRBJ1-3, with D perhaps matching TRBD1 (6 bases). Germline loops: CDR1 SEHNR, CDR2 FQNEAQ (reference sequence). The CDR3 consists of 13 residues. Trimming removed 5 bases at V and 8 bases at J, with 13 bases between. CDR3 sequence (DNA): TGTGCCAGCAGCACACCAGGGGCAGACACCATATATTTT. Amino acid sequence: CASSTPGADTIYF.

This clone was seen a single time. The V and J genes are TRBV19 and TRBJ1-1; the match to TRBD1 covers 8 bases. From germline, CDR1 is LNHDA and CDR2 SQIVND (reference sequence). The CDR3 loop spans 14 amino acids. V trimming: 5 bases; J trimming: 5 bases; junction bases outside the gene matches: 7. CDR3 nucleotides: TGTGCCAGTAGTTTGGGACAGGTGGAAACTGAAGCTTTCTTT. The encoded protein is CASSLGQVETEAFF.

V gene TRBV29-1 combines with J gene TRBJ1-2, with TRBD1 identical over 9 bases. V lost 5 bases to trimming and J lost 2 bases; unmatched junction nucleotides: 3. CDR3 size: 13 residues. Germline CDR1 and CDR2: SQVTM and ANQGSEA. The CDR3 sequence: CSVMDRGNYGYTF. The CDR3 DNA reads TGCAGCGTTATGGACAGGGGAAACTATGGCTACACCTTC.

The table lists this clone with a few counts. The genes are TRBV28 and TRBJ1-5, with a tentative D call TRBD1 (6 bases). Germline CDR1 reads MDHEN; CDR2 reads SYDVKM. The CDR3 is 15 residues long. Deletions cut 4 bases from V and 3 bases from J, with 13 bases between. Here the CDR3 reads CASSSFRDNNQPQHF. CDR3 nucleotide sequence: TGTGCCAGCAGTTCCTTCCGGGACAACAATCAGCCCCAGCATTTT.

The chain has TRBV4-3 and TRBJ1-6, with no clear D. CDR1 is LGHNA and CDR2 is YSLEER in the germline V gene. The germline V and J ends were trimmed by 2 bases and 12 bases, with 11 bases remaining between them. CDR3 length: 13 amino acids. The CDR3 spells CASSQTPELPLHF. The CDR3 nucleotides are TGCGCCAGCAGCCAAACTCCGGAGTTACCCCTCCACTTT.